These T cell receptor beta chains were read from a single sample in a study of T cells after yellow fever vaccination. TCRdb reprocessed the 5' RACE reads via MiXCR and lists one record per CDR3 protein. The repertoire has about 340,000 distinct CDR3 sequences, more than 8.5% of them found once; the top ten carry about a sixth. The starting material was PBMCs, obtained on the day of the first yellow fever vaccination. These receptors all come from a young man who received the YFV17D yellow fever vaccine. CDR3s include the opening cysteine and the closing phenylalanine or tryptophan. The order of the fields is D gene, J gene, clone size, CDR3 length, V gene, CDR3 protein, CDR3 DNA. D genes are given only for firm matches. Clone size is shown for a subset of rows, as once, few, many or a class of expanded clone.

>TRBD1|TRBJ1-5|NA|15|TRBV10-3
CAISEPGQDDQPQHF
TGTGCCATCAGTGAGCCAGGACAGGATGATCAGCCCCAGCATTTT
>NA|TRBJ2-1|many|12|TRBV27
CASSSQLAEQFF
TGTGCCAGCAGTTCCCAGTTGGCTGAGCAGTTCTTC
>NA|TRBJ2-1|NA|16|TRBV24-1
CATSDLAEYGGGEQFF
TGTGCCACCAGTGATTTGGCCGAATATGGAGGCGGCGAGCAGTTCTTC
>TRBD1|TRBJ1-1|many|13|TRBV12-3/TRBV12-4
CASRLLPGQEAFF
TGTGCCAGCCGACTGCTTCCGGGACAGGAAGCTTTCTTT
>TRBD1|TRBJ2-1|many|14|TRBV5-1
CASSHQGANNEQFF
TGCGCCAGCAGTCATCAGGGGGCAAACAATGAGCAGTTCTTC
>NA|TRBJ2-5|NA|14|TRBV7-9
CASSLAGGGPTQYF
TGTGCCAGCAGCTTAGCAGGAGGGGGGCCGACCCAGTACTTC
>NA|TRBJ2-1|few|14|TRBV5-1
CASSLVVANNEQFF
TGCGCCAGCAGCTTGGTGGTTGCCAACAATGAGCAGTTCTTC
>NA|TRBJ1-5|NA|14|TRBV2
CTISWGENNQPQHF
TGTACCATCAGCTGGGGGGAAAATAATCAGCCCCAGCATTTT
>NA|TRBJ2-1|NA|16|TRBV4-1
CASSQDRGSSYNEQFF
TGCGCCAGCAGCCAAGATAGGGGGTCCTCCTACAATGAGCAGTTCTTC
>TRBD1|TRBJ2-1|NA|13|TRBV7-6
CASFGTGINEQFF
TGTGCCAGCTTCGGGACAGGGATCAATGAGCAGTTCTTC
>NA|TRBJ2-5|NA|13|TRBV5-1
CASRASGRETQYF
TGCGCCAGCAGGGCCTCCGGACGGGAGACCCAGTACTTC
>TRBD1|TRBJ2-1|many|13|TRBV7-2
CASSSDRDNEQFF
TGTGCCAGCAGCTCGGACAGGGACAATGAGCAGTTCTTC
>NA|TRBJ2-3|NA|14|TRBV4-2
CASSRDPIADTQYF
TGTGCCAGCAGTCGGGACCCGATAGCAGATACGCAGTATTTT
>NA|TRBJ2-5|many|12|TRBV10-3
CAIASEQETQYF
TGTGCCATCGCTAGCGAACAAGAGACCCAGTACTTC
>NA|TRBJ2-4|NA|15|TRBV4-2
CASSQAGTPENIQYF
TGTGCCAGCAGCCAGGCCGGGACTCCCGAAAACATTCAGTACTTC
>NA|TRBJ2-5|few|16|TRBV7-9
CASSFSPKGDLKTQYF
TGTGCCAGCAGCTTCAGCCCCAAGGGGGACTTAAAGACCCAGTACTTC
>NA|TRBJ1-4|many|15|TRBV5-1
CASSLLGTHNEKLFF
TGCGCCAGCAGCTTATTGGGGACCCATAATGAAAAACTGTTTTTT
>NA|TRBJ1-5|NA|12|TRBV20-1
CSASNTNQPQHF
TGCAGTGCTAGTAACACCAATCAGCCCCAGCATTTT
>TRBD2|TRBJ2-1|many|15|TRBV4-3
CASSHRGDSYNEQFF
TGCGCCAGCAGCCACCGGGGGGACTCCTACAATGAGCAGTTCTTC
>NA|TRBJ1-2|many|17|TRBV7-2
CASRPAPGYSTDYGYTF
TGTGCCAGCAGACCCGCCCCGGGGTATTCGACCGACTATGGCTACACCTTC
>NA|TRBJ2-1|few|14|TRBV7-2
CASSLDLEVGKQFF
TGTGCCAGCAGCTTAGATCTGGAGGTGGGGAAGCAGTTCTTC
>NA|TRBJ2-2|few|16|TRBV5-4
CASSHPTGETTGELFF
TGTGCCAGCAGCCACCCGACAGGAGAAACAACCGGGGAGCTGTTTTTT
>TRBD2|TRBJ2-5|NA|15|TRBV7-3
CASTLGGGAQETQYF
TGTGCCAGCACCCTGGGGGGGGGAGCCCAAGAGACCCAGTACTTC
>TRBD1|TRBJ2-3|few|15|TRBV6-5
CASSYPGQEADTQYF
TGTGCCAGCAGTTACCCAGGACAGGAGGCAGATACGCAGTATTTT
>NA|TRBJ2-3|many|13|TRBV7-8
CASSLFGTDTQYF
TGTGCCAGCAGCTTATTTGGCACAGATACGCAGTATTTT
>TRBD2|TRBJ2-1|NA|16|TRBV3-1
CASSPRLAGSLNEQFF
TGTGCCAGCAGCCCCAGGCTAGCGGGGTCATTAAATGAGCAGTTCTTC
>NA|TRBJ2-7|many|15|TRBV7-2
CASSQGPNDSYEQYF
TGTGCCAGCAGCCAAGGGCCAAATGACTCCTACGAGCAGTACTTC
>NA|TRBJ2-5|few|13|TRBV19
CASSSSGLKTQYF
TGTGCCAGTAGTTCCTCAGGGTTGAAGACCCAGTACTTC
>TRBD2|TRBJ2-1|few|15|TRBV29-1
CSVSLSGSSYNEQFF
TGCAGCGTCAGCCTTAGCGGGTCCTCCTACAATGAGCAGTTCTTC
>TRBD2|TRBJ2-7|NA|13|TRBV20-1
CSARPGLPNEQYF
TGCAGTGCTAGACCGGGACTACCTAACGAGCAGTACTTC
>TRBD1|TRBJ1-1|NA|16|TRBV4-2
CASSQDVEGAYTEAFF
TGTGCCAGCAGCCAAGATGTAGAGGGGGCGTACACTGAAGCTTTCTTT
>NA|TRBJ2-7|few|15|TRBV6-5
CASSYSNDRSYEQYF
TGTGCCAGCAGTTACTCGAATGACAGATCCTACGAGCAGTACTTC
>TRBD1|TRBJ2-7|NA|14|TRBV5-1
CASSYRQGLYEQYF
TGCGCCAGCAGCTACCGACAGGGTCTCTACGAGCAGTACTTC
>NA|TRBJ1-2|NA|14|TRBV4-2
CASSQDAFPYGYTF
TGTGCCAGCAGCCAAGATGCCTTCCCCTATGGCTACACCTTC
>NA|TRBJ2-1|few|12|TRBV6-5
CASSQTGGEQFF
TGTGCCAGCAGTCAGACAGGTGGGGAGCAGTTCTTC
>NA|TRBJ2-1|NA|13|TRBV9
CASSGLGTDEQFF
TGTGCCAGCAGCGGACTAGGAACCGATGAGCAGTTCTTC
>NA|TRBJ1-2|few|15|TRBV19
CASSIGPRANYGYTF
TGTGCCAGTAGTATCGGACCGAGAGCTAACTATGGCTACACCTTC
>NA|TRBJ1-1|NA|11|TRBV10-3
CAISGSGEAFF
TGTGCCATCAGTGGGTCCGGGGAAGCTTTCTTT
>NA|TRBJ2-5|few|14|TRBV7-2
CASSRGTEQETQYF
TGTGCCAGCAGCCGTGGGACTGAGCAAGAGACCCAGTACTTC
>NA|TRBJ1-6|few|17|TRBV12-3/TRBV12-4
CASLPGVGHSYNSPLHF
TGTGCCAGCCTACCCGGCGTGGGGCACTCCTATAATTCACCCCTCCACTTT
>TRBD2|TRBJ2-3|NA|15|TRBV6-5
CASSNLAGVQDTQYF
TGTGCCAGCAGTAACTTAGCGGGGGTCCAAGATACGCAGTATTTT